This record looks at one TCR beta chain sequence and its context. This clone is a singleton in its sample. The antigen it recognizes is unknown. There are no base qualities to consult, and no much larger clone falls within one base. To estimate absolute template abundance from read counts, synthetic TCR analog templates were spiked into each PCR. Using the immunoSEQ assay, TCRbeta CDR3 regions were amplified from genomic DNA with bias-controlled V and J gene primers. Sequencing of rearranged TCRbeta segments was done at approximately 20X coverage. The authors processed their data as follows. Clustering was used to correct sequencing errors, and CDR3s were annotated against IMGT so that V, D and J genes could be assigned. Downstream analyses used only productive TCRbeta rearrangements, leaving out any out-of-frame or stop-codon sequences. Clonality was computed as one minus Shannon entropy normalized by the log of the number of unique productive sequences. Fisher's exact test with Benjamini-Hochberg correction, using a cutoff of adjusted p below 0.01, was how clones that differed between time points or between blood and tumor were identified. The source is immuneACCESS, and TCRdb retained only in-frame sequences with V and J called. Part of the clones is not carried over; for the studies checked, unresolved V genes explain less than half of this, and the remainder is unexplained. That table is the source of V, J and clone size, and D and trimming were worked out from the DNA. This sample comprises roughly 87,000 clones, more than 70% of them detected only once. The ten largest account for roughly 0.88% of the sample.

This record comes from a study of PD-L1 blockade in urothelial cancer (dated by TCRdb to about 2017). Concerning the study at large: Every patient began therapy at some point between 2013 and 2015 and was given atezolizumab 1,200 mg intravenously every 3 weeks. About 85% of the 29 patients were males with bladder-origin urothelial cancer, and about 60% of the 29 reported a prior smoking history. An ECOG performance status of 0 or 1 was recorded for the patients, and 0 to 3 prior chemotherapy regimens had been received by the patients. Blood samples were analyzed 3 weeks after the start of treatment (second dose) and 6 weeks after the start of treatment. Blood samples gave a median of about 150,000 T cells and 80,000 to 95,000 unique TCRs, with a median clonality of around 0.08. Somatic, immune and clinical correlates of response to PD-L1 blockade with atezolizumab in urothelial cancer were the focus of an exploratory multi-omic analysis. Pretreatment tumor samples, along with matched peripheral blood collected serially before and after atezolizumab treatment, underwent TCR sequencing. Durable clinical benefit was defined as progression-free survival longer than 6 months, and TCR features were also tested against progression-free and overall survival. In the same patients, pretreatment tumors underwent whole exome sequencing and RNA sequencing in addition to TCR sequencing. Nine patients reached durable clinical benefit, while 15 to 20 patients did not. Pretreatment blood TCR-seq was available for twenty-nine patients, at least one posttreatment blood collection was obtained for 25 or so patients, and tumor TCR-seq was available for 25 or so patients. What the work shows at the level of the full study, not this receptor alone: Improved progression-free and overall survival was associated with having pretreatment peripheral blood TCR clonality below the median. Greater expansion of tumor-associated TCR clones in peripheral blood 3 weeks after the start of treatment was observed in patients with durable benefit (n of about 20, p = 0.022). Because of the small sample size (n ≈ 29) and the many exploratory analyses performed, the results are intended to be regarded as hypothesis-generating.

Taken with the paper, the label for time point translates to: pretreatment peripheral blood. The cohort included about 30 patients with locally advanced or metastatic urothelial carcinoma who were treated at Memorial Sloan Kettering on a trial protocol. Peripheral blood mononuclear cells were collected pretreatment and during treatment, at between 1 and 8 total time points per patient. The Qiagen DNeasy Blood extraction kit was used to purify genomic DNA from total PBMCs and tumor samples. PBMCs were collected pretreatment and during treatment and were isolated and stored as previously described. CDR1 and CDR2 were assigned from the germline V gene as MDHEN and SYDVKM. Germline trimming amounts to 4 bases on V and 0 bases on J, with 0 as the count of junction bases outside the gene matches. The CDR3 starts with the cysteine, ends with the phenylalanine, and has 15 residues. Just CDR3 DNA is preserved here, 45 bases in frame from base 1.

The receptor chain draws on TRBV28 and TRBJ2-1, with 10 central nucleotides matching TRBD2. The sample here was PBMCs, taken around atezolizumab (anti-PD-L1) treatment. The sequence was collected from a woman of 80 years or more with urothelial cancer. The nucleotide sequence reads TGTGCCAGCAGTTCTAGCGGGAGCTCCTACAATGAGCAGTTCTTC. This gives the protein CASSSSGSSYNEQFF.